A selection of T cell receptor beta chains follows, all from one sample in a study of technical replicates of blood from a handful of donors. Sequencing was performed with immunoSEQ multiplex PCR; in TCRdb, only in-frame clones are kept and a portion is missing. The sample has roughly 13,000 clones; almost 85% are singletons. Sequencing was performed on PBMCs. The receptors were gathered from a human donor in good health. CDR3s include the opening cysteine and the closing phenylalanine or tryptophan. A D gene is named only where the DNA matches it firmly. Part of the rows lack a size; the others show once, few, many or a class for expanded clones.

cdr3_aa cdr3_nt clone_size v_call cdr3_length d_call j_call
CASRETGSIGTDTQYF TGTGCCAGCAGAGAAACAGGGTCGATCGGCACAGATACGCAGTATTTT - TRBV6-6 16 - TRBJ2-3
CASSLMQAYNEQFF TGCGCCAGCAGCCTGATGCAGGCCTACAATGAGCAGTTCTTC once TRBV5-1 14 - TRBJ2-1
CASSLYTGGTEAFF TGTGCCAGCAGCTTGTATACAGGGGGTACTGAAGCTTTCTTT - TRBV5-6 14 TRBD1 TRBJ1-1
CGCSRTGDYGYTF TGCGGTTGTTCCAGGACAGGGGACTATGGCTACACCTTC - TRBV6-5 13 TRBD1 TRBJ1-2
CASIEPPRGDSNQPQHF TGTGCCAGCATTGAACCCCCCAGGGGGGATAGCAATCAGCCCCAGCATTTT once TRBV6-1 17 TRBD1 TRBJ1-5
CASSKKGLRRGREEKLFF TGTGCCAGCAGCAAAAAAGGGCTAAGGAGGGGGCGCGAGGAAAAACTGTTTTTT - TRBV21-1 18 - TRBJ1-4
CASRGLAGFEYPDTQYF TGTGCCAGCAGAGGACTAGCGGGATTTGAGTATCCAGATACGCAGTATTTT - TRBV5-8 17 TRBD2 TRBJ2-3
CASTLERTGNTEAFF TGTGCCAGCACCCTGGAAAGGACAGGGAACACTGAAGCTTTCTTT - TRBV7-9 15 TRBD1 TRBJ1-1
CASSSYRGSEAFF TGCGCCAGCAGCTCCTACAGGGGATCGGAAGCTTTCTTT - TRBV5-1 13 TRBD1 TRBJ1-1
CASSETGTTEGNGYTF TGCGCCAGCAGCGAAACCGGGACTACTGAGGGTAATGGCTACACCTTC once TRBV5-1 16 - TRBJ1-2
CASSLEPWEGIDNEQFF TGTGCCAGCAGCTTAGAACCATGGGAGGGAATCGACAATGAGCAGTTCTTC - TRBV11-2 17 TRBD2 TRBJ2-1
CASSATPVGQGSQPQHF TGTGCCAGCTCAGCTACGCCGGTGGGACAGGGAAGCCAGCCCCAGCATTTT - TRBV18 17 TRBD1 TRBJ1-5
CASSQTSGSWAQYF TGTGCCAGCAGCCAAACTAGCGGGAGTTGGGCCCAGTACTTC once TRBV4-2 14 TRBD2 TRBJ2-5
CASSYQGGEETQYF TGTGCCAGCAGCTACCAGGGTGGGGAAGAGACCCAGTACTTC - TRBV5-4 14 - TRBJ2-5
CASSPGFAAVAQETQYF TGTGCCAGCAGCCCAGGATTCGCAGCCGTGGCACAAGAGACCCAGTACTTC - TRBV13 17 - TRBJ2-5
CASRTSGQASSYEQYF TGTGCCAGCAGGACATCGGGACAGGCGAGCTCCTACGAGCAGTACTTC - TRBV28 16 TRBD1 TRBJ2-7
CASPLTSGSNEQFF TGTGCCAGCCCTCTGACTAGCGGGAGTAATGAGCAGTTCTTC - TRBV7-9 14 TRBD2 TRBJ2-1
CASSPWGRVTDTQYF TGTGCCAGCAGCCCATGGGGGCGGGTCACAGATACGCAGTATTTT - TRBV14 15 - TRBJ2-3
CASSLEGTSGTNTGELFF TGCGCCAGCAGCTTGGAGGGGACTAGCGGCACAAACACCGGGGAGCTGTTTTTT - TRBV5-1 18 TRBD2 TRBJ2-2
CASSLQQETQYF TGTGCCAGCAGCCTCCAGCAAGAGACCCAGTACTTC once TRBV5-5 12 - TRBJ2-5
CASRPQFSGNTIYF TGTGCCAGCAGGCCACAGTTCTCTGGAAACACCATATATTTT - TRBV6-1 14 - TRBJ1-3
CASSLQGARYEQYF TGTGCCAGCTCCCTTCAGGGGGCGCGGTACGAGCAGTACTTC - TRBV5-5 14 TRBD1 TRBJ2-7
CASQGKDSYEQYF TGTGCCAGCCAGGGGAAGGATTCCTACGAGCAGTACTTC - TRBV2 13 - TRBJ2-7
CASRLTGGNTEAFF TGTGCCAGCAGGCTCACGGGGGGGAACACTGAAGCTTTCTTT - TRBV6-5 14 - TRBJ1-1
CASSLDRGSYEQYF TGTGCCAGCAGCTTAGATAGGGGCTCCTACGAGCAGTACTTC - TRBV7-9 14 - TRBJ2-7
CASSDSETGGPQYF TGTGCCAGCAGTGACTCCGAGACAGGGGGGCCCCAGTACTTC once TRBV6-4 14 TRBD1 TRBJ2-5
CASSLTSGTDTQYF TGTGCCAGCAGCCTCACTAGCGGCACAGATACGCAGTATTTT once TRBV7-9 14 TRBD2 TRBJ2-3
CASRARAGGPNEQFF TGTGCCAGTAGAGCTCGAGCGGGAGGCCCCAATGAGCAGTTCTTC - TRBV19 15 TRBD2 TRBJ2-1
CASRQGADEQFF TGTGCCAGTAGGCAGGGGGCCGATGAGCAGTTCTTC - TRBV2 12 TRBD1 TRBJ2-1
CASSADRGGTEAFF TGTGCCAGCAGCGCGGACAGGGGGGGGACTGAAGCTTTCTTT few TRBV2 14 TRBD1 TRBJ1-1
CASGREFTYNEQFF TGTGCCAGCGGCCGGGAGTTCACCTACAATGAGCAGTTCTTC - TRBV6-5 14 - TRBJ2-1
CASSRGLADSTDTQYF TGTGCCAGCAGCCGCGGACTAGCGGATAGCACAGATACGCAGTATTTT - TRBV6-8 16 TRBD2 TRBJ2-3
CASSLSGSINEQFF TGCGCCAGCAGTCTAAGCGGGAGTATTAATGAGCAGTTCTTC - TRBV4-1 14 TRBD2 TRBJ2-1